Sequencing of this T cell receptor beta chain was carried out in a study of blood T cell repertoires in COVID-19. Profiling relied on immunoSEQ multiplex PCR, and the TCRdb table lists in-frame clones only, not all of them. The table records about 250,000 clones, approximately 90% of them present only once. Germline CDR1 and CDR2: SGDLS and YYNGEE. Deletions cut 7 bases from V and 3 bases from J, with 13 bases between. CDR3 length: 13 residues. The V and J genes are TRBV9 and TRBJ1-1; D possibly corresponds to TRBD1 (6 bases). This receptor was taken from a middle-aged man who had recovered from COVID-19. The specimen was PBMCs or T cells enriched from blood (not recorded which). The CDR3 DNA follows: TGTGCCAGCGCCCGACAGGACTACACTGAAGCTTTCTTT. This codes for CASARQDYTEAFF.